One and the same sample provided the 31 T cell receptor beta chains below, sequenced in a study of blood T cell repertoires in COVID-19. TCRdb's table, derived via immunoSEQ multiplex PCR, lists solely in-frame clones and lacks some. The table has some 42,000 clones, roughly 86% seen once; the top ten hold 7% to 8.5%. Sequenced sample: peripheral blood. The receptors come from a human donor in a cohort sampled during active COVID-19.

The chain is built from TRBV19 and TRBJ2-3; D is perhaps TRBD2 (5 bases). Germline loops: CDR1 LNHDA, CDR2 SQIVND (reference sequence). This CDR3 contains 14 residues. Deletions cut 6 bases from V and 2 bases from J, with 12 bases between. The CDR3 sequence: CASRLGLNTDTQYF. In DNA form, the CDR3 reads TGTGCCAGTAGATTAGGACTTAACACAGATACGCAGTATTTT.

The CDR3 sequence is CASSLDRSSGRARELFF. In DNA form, the CDR3 reads TGTGCCAGCAGCTTAGACAGGTCTAGCGGGAGGGCGAGGGAGCTGTTTTTT. The rearrangement joins TRBV11-2 to TRBJ2-2; the match to TRBD2 covers 12 bases. Per germline, CDR1 SGHAT and CDR2 FQNNGV. J lost 9 bases, V lost 0 bases, and 8 bases had no gene match. The CDR3 runs 17 residues.

In DNA, the CDR3 is TGTGCCAGCAGCGTAGGACAGGGCAACTATGGCTACACCTTC. Translated, it gives CASSVGQGNYGYTF. The chain combines TRBV9 with TRBJ1-2, with 7 bases fitting TRBD1. The CDR3 extends over 14 amino acids. V gave up 0 bases and J gave up 2 bases; unmatched junction bases: 1. In germline, CDR1 is SGDLS, CDR2 YYNGEE.

The chain links TRBV12-5 to TRBJ1-2; D remains ambiguous. Germline-derived CDR1 and CDR2 are LGHNT and FRNRAP. This CDR3 comprises 13 residues. Trimming took off 7 bases at V and 5 bases at J, with 14 bases between the two ends. The CDR3 reads CASVPGSLYGYTF. As DNA, the CDR3 is TGTGCTAGTGTCCCGGGGTCCCTTTATGGCTACACCTTC.

This clone occurred once. The chain employs TRBV15 and TRBJ1-2; D call uncertain. V dropped 0 bases and J dropped 1 base, with 9 bases sitting between them. The germline gives CDR1 LNHNV, CDR2 YYDKDF (reference sequence). The length of the CDR3 is 15 residues. In DNA form, the CDR3 reads TGTGCCACCAGCAGAGATCTCAACAGTAACTATGGCTACACCTTC. As protein: CATSRDLNSNYGYTF.

The gene calls are TRBV5-4 and TRBJ2-3; a weak D match, TRBD2 (6 bases). CDR3 length: 17 residues. V gave up 4 bases and J gave up 2 bases, with 20 bases separating them. The germline V gene encodes CDR1 SGHNT and CDR2 YYREEE (reference sequence). The CDR3 DNA is TGTGCCAGCAGCCCAAACGCCGGGACTTCAATCACAGATACGCAGTATTTT. It codes for CASSPNAGTSITDTQYF. Using reference TRBV5-4 and TRBJ2-3 for the parts outside the CDR3, the full variable domain is ETGVTQSPTHLIKTRGQQVTLRCSSQSGHNTVSWYQQALGQGPQFIFQYYREEENGRGNFPPRFSGLQFPNYSSELNVNALELDDSALYLCASSPNAGTSITDTQYFGPGTRLTVL.

The rearrangement uses TRBV10-3 and TRBJ2-1, with TRBD1 matching over 9 bases. Germline V gives CDR1 ENHRY, CDR2 SYGVKD. The junction had 4 bases not matched to a gene; V was cut back by 0 bases and J by 7 bases. This CDR3 comprises 15 residues. CDR3 protein: CAISESDRGSNEQFF. CDR3 DNA sequence: TGTGCCATCAGTGAGTCAGACAGGGGGTCAAATGAGCAGTTCTTC.

V is TRBV25-1 and J is TRBJ1-2; TRBD1 matches 8 bases. Trimming removed 8 bases from V and 4 bases from J; junction bases left unmatched: 6. Per the germline V gene, CDR1 is MGHDK and CDR2 is SYGVNS. The CDR3 is made up of 13 amino acids. CDR3 DNA sequence: TGTGCCAGCCTCAGGACAGGGAGCTATGGCTACACCTTC. Encoded protein: CASLRTGSYGYTF.

The chain employs TRBV4-2 and TRBJ2-5, with TRBD2 matching over 7 bases. The ends lost 1 base at V and 5 bases at J; junction bases unmatched: 16. Per germline, CDR1 LGHNA and CDR2 YNFKEQ. CDR3 length: 18 amino acids. CDR3 sequence reads: CASSQGRAPAGSGETQYF. The CDR3, as DNA: TGTGCCAGCAGCCAAGGAAGAGCCCCAGCGGGGAGCGGCGAGACCCAGTACTTC.

J is TRBJ1-5 and V is TRBV2; 7 bases fit TRBD1. Germline trimming cut 8 bases from V and 1 base from J; bases unmatched to any gene: 8. The CDR3 length is 15 residues. Germline CDR1 SNHLY, CDR2 FYNNEI. The chain's CDR3 is CASGQDRLSNQPQHF. The CDR3 DNA sequence: TGTGCCAGCGGGCAGGACAGGTTAAGCAATCAGCCCCAGCATTTT.

This sequence joins TRBV6-5 and TRBJ1-2; TRBD1 matches at 7 bases. With 4 bases clipped from V and 4 bases from J, the junction kept 6 bases outside the gene matches. This CDR3 region has 14 residues. Germline V lookup: CDR1 MNHEY, CDR2 SVGAGI. CDR3 residues: CASSSNRGAYGYTF. Written as DNA, the CDR3 is TGTGCCAGCAGTTCGAACAGGGGAGCCTATGGCTACACCTTC.

The CDR3 reads CASRGASGRGNEQFF. The CDR3 DNA reads TGTGCCAGTAGAGGGGCCAGCGGGAGAGGTAATGAGCAGTTCTTC. The rearrangement uses TRBV19 and TRBJ2-1, with 8 bases that match TRBD2. The trim removed 6 bases at V and 7 bases at J, leaving 11 bases unmatched. The CDR3 loop spans 15 amino acids. CDR1 is LNHDA, CDR2 SQIVND, per germline (reference sequence).

The genes are TRBV3-1 (or the pseudogene TRBV3-2) and TRBJ1-2; weak D call: TRBD1 (5 bases). This CDR3 comprises 16 residues. The ends were cut back, 3 bases at V and 4 bases at J, with 18 bases in the middle. Germline lookup yields CDR1 LGHDT and CDR2 YNNKEL (reference sequence). The CDR3, as DNA: TGTGCCAGCAGCCACAAGAAGGGGCAGGCAAGCTATGGCTACACCTTC. It codes for CASSHKKGQASYGYTF.

The chain uses TRBV6-5 and TRBJ1-2, with 9 bases matching TRBD1. Germline V gives CDR1 MNHEY, CDR2 SVGAGI. The ends lost 6 bases at V and 8 bases at J; junction bases unmatched: 10. This CDR3 spans 14 amino acids. Here the CDR3 reads CASSPGQGSRGYTF. DNA of the CDR3: TGTGCCAGCAGCCCGGGACAGGGATCTCGCGGCTACACCTTC.

CDR3 DNA: TGTGCCAGCTCGCAGACTAGCGTGACAGATACGCAGTATTTT. Translated: CASSQTSVTDTQYF. The chain uses TRBV18 and TRBJ2-3, with 8 bases aligning to TRBD2. V shed 6 bases and J 3 bases; nucleotides not matched to a gene: 5. CDR3 length: 14 residues. CDR1 and CDR2 from the germline V gene are KGHSH and LQKENI.

The CDR3 DNA reads TGTGCCAGCAGCTTGGAACACAGGGGAAATTCACCCCTCCACTTT. Its translation: CASSLEHRGNSPLHF. This chain links TRBV5-5 with TRBJ1-6; TRBD1 aligns across 7 bases. After removal of 0 bases from V and 7 bases from J, the junction contained 4 bases not matched to a gene. Germline-derived CDR1 and CDR2 are SGHKS and YYEKEE (reference sequence). The CDR3 runs to 15 residues.

Written as DNA, the CDR3 is TGTGCCAGCAGTGGGGGGTGGGACACGGGTTCCCAGCATTTT. Its protein is CASSGGWDTGSQHF. The chain joins TRBV2 to TRBJ1-5; D may be TRBD1 (6 bases). Germline V gene lookup returns CDR1 SNHLY and CDR2 FYNNEI. The CDR3 extends over 14 amino acids. With 4 bases removed from V and 11 bases from J, the gap between germline ends came to 18 bases. Supplemented by reference TRBV2 and TRBJ1-5, the full variable domain reads EPEVTQTPSHQVTQMGQEVILRCVPISNHLYFYWYRQILGQKVEFLVSFYNNEISEKSEIFDDQFSVERPDGSNFTLKIRSTKLEDSAMYFCASSGGWDTGSQHFGDGTRLSIL.

This sequence joins TRBV5-1 and TRBJ2-1, with 12 bases identical to TRBD2. The CDR3 spans 14 residues. Germline V gene lookup returns CDR1 SGHRS and CDR2 YFSETQ. J gave up 5 bases and V 6 bases, and 3 bases lay outside the gene matches. CDR3 nucleotide sequence: TGCGCCAGCAAGACTAGCGGGGGCCACAATGAGCAGTTCTTC. Translation: CASKTSGGHNEQFF.

This clone was counted once. The V gene is TRBV2, the J gene TRBJ2-1; 8 bases are a match to TRBD1. CDR1 is SNHLY, CDR2 FYNNEI, per germline. Losses at the gene ends were 5 bases for V and 1 base for J; bases not matched to a gene: 4. The CDR3 is made up of 15 amino acids. CDR3 in amino acids: CASSFGQGSYNEQFF. CDR3 bases: TGTGCCAGCAGTTTTGGACAGGGATCCTACAATGAGCAGTTCTTC.

CDR3 in amino acids: CASSVSSSITYEQFF. CDR3 DNA: TGCGCCAGCAGTGTGTCTAGCAGTATTACGTATGAGCAGTTCTTC. The chain joins TRBV10-1 to TRBJ2-1, with D possibly matching TRBD2 (5 bases). Germline V lookup: CDR1 WNHNN, CDR2 SYGVQD (reference sequence). V lost 4 bases to trimming and J lost 8 bases, with 18 bases between them. The CDR3 is 15 amino acids.

In its sample, this clone was seen once. The chain joins TRBV24-1 to TRBJ2-2, with 9 nucleotides matching TRBD1. The trim removed 9 bases at V and 3 bases at J, leaving 4 bases unmatched. The CDR3 spans 14 residues. Germline CDR1 reads KGHDR; CDR2 reads SFDVKD. CDR3 sequence reads: CATGGTGHTGELFF. As DNA, the CDR3 is TGTGCCACCGGGGGGACAGGGCACACCGGGGAGCTGTTTTTT.

V usage is TRBV9 and J usage is TRBJ1-2; TRBD1 matches at 8 bases. Germline values: CDR1 SGDLS, CDR2 YYNGEE. The CDR3 sequence is 15 residues long. J lost 5 bases, V lost 0 bases, and 6 bases had no gene match. The CDR3 reads CASSVDTGGFYGYTF. CDR3 DNA: TGTGCCAGCAGCGTAGATACAGGGGGGTTTTATGGCTACACCTTC.

V usage is TRBV2 and J usage is TRBJ2-5; weak D call: TRBD1 (5 bases). Germline values: CDR1 SNHLY, CDR2 FYNNEI. With 7 bases removed from V and 9 bases from J, the gap between germline ends came to 18 bases. This CDR3 comprises 13 residues. The chain's CDR3 is CASNKDGQRAQYF. CDR3 DNA: TGTGCCAGCAACAAAGACGGACAAAGGGCCCAGTACTTC.

This chain connects TRBV11-2 to TRBJ1-2; weak D call: TRBD1 (6 bases). The V gene's germline CDR1 is SGHAT and CDR2 FQNNGV. The germline V and J ends were trimmed by 5 bases and 7 bases, with 14 bases remaining between them. CDR3 length equals 13 residues. For the CDR3, the DNA is TGTGCCAGCAGCCCAATGGGGACAATTGGCTACACCTTC. Its translation: CASSPMGTIGYTF.

This clone was observed a few times. CDR3 sequence reads: CASSKWTGEETQYF. CDR3 DNA: TGTGCCAGCAGCAAATGGACAGGGGAAGAGACCCAGTACTTC. This rearrangement joins TRBV7-2 to TRBJ2-5; 9 bases align to TRBD1. Germline V gene data show CDR1 as SGHTA and CDR2 as FQGNSA. V lost 5 bases to trimming and J lost 3 bases; unmatched junction nucleotides: 4. The CDR3 is 14 amino acids.

V usage is TRBV4-3 and J usage is TRBJ2-7; tentatively, D is TRBD1 (5 bases). The CDR3 contains 16 residues. The germline V and J ends were trimmed by 4 bases and 0 bases, with 16 bases remaining between them. CDR1 is LGHNA, CDR2 YSLEER, per germline. The CDR3 here is CASSLTLRVNSYEQYF. As DNA, the CDR3 is TGCGCCAGCAGCCTCACCCTCAGGGTAAACTCCTACGAGCAGTACTTC.

V and J are TRBV6-5 and TRBJ2-7, with 11 bases identical to TRBD1. Germline CDR1 is MNHEY and CDR2 is SVGAGI. V lost 6 bases to trimming and J lost 0 bases; unmatched junction nucleotides: 4. CDR3 size: 15 residues. The CDR3 protein is CASRGGTGGSYEQYF. The CDR3 DNA reads TGTGCCAGCAGGGGGGGGACAGGGGGCTCCTACGAGCAGTACTTC.

J is TRBJ2-7 and V is TRBV4-1; possible D gene TRBD1, 8 bases. There are 13 residues in the CDR3. From germline, CDR1 is MGHRA and CDR2 YSYEKL. V was shortened by 5 bases and J by 7 bases, with 15 bases between the two germline ends. CDR3 nucleotide sequence: TGCGCCAGCAGCTTCGGACAGGGAGGGGAGCAGTACTTC. It encodes CASSFGQGGEQYF.

The chain couples TRBV18 to TRBJ1-1; possible D gene TRBD1, 6 bases. Germline V gene sequence: CDR1 KGHSH, CDR2 LQKENI. The CDR3 is made up of 15 amino acids. Trimming shortened V by 1 base and J by 5 bases, and 14 bases separated the two germline ends. CDR3 region: CASSPRAGEGTEAFF. CDR3 DNA sequence: TGTGCCAGCTCACCACGAGCAGGGGAAGGAACTGAAGCTTTCTTT.

This sequence joins TRBV6-5 and TRBJ1-1, with no clear D. Germline CDR1 is MNHEY and CDR2 is SVGAGI. Trimming cost V 0 bases and J 1 base, with 9 bases left between them. The CDR3 length is 15 residues. Here the CDR3 reads CASSYSISGNTEAFF. CDR3 DNA: TGTGCCAGCAGTTACTCGATATCCGGGAACACTGAAGCTTTCTTT.

CDR3 sequence: CASSSDREIGGEQYF. The CDR3 nucleotides are TGCGCCAGCAGCTCGGACAGGGAAATTGGAGGCGAGCAGTACTTC. V gene TRBV5-1 combines with J gene TRBJ2-7, with 8 positions matching TRBD1. CDR3 length: 15 residues. Germline-derived CDR1 and CDR2 are SGHRS and YFSETQ. With 3 bases clipped from V and 6 bases from J, the junction kept 11 bases outside the gene matches. The variable domain in full, with the rest retrieved from reference TRBV5-1 and TRBJ2-7, is KAGVTQTPRYLIKTRGQQVTLSCSPISGHRSVSWYQQTPGQGLQFLFEYFSETQRNKGNFPGRFSGRQFSNSRSEMNVSTLELGDSALYLCASSSDREIGGEQYFGPGTRLTVT.